This TCR beta chain was captured by sequencing in a study of cytomegalovirus exposure and HLA in healthy donors. Looking at the study overall: A data release that came early held tens of millions of unique TCRs from HLA-typed donors. The study's findings and limits: In a later analysis, V- and J-gene trimming of beta chains associated with a DCLRE1C missense variant, replicated independently. Usually a TCR sequence was rare, but some public TCRs were found in many donors.

This clone has a single count. Antigen unknown. The PCR contained 60 Vbeta and 13 Jbeta primers. The assay was immunoSEQ multiplex PCR, and TCRdb's table has in-frame clones only and misses some. The sample contains over 120,000 clones, roughly 76% of which appear only once. Sequenced material: PBMCs. This clonotype originated in a woman in her 30s in good health and CMV-seronegative.

The DNA for the CDR3 is TGTGCCAGTAGTAAAGACAGGGGATTCGGCTACACCTTC. Translating gives CASSKDRGFGYTF. J is TRBJ1-2 and V is TRBV19; 8 nucleotides match TRBD1. Germline V lookup: CDR1 LNHDA, CDR2 SQIVND (reference sequence). This CDR3 region has 13 residues. Losses at the gene ends were 4 bases for V and 8 bases for J; bases not matched to a gene: 6.